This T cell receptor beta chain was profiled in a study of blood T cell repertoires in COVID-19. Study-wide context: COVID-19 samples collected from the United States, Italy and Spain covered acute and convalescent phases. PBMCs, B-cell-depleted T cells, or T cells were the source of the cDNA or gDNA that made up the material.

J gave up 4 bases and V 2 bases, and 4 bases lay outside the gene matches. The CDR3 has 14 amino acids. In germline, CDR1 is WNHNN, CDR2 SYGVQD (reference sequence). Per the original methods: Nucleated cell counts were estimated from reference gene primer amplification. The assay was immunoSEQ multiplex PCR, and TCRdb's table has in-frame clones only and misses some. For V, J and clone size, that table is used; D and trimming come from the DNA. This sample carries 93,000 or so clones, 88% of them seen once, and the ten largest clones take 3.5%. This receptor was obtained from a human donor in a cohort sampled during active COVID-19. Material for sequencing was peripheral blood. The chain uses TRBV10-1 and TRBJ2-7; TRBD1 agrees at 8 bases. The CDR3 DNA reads TGCGCCAGCAGTGAGGGGACAGGTACTTACGAGCAGTACTTC. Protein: CASSEGTGTYEQYF.